A single TCR beta chain is shown here with its context. The germline CDR1 and CDR2 sequences are MDHEN and SYDVKM. V was trimmed by 4 bases and J by 1 base, leaving 11 bases between them. There are 15 residues in the CDR3. Autoimmune disease history or systemic immunosuppression excluded patients. This sample is drawn from a study of OX40 agonist ivuxolimab in advanced cancers. Study-level information: Patients received ivuxolimab, an intravenous treatment, every 2 weeks at 0.01 to 10 mg/kg. Cancers in dose escalation were hepatocellular, melanoma, renal cell and head and neck.

Some clones are missing from TCRdb's copy, which holds only in-frame ones; the method was immunoSEQ multiplex PCR. The table lists more than 85,000 clones, about 90% of them singletons. This chain joins TRBV28 and TRBJ1-5; the D gene is possibly TRBD1 (6 bases). The starting material was CD4+ or CD8+ T cells sorted from blood, obtained in a trial of the OX40 agonist ivuxolimab. The sequence derives from an adult with an advanced solid tumor such as melanoma, head and neck, liver or kidney cancer. CDR3 protein: CASSYDQGSNQPQHF. In DNA form, the CDR3 reads TGTGCCAGCAGTTACGATCAGGGGAGCAATCAGCCCCAGCATTTT.